The present T cell receptor beta chain was sequenced within a study of response to subunit inactivated influenza vaccine. As to this clonotype: Its antigen is currently unknown.

Each CDR3 protein is one row after TCRdb ran MiXCR on the RT-PCR reads. The profile shows about 540,000 distinct CDR3 sequences, around a quarter of them singletons. CDR1 and CDR2 (germline): SGHVS, FQNEAQ. This CDR3 has 15 amino acids. Trimming took 1 base from V and 3 from J; bases not matched to a gene: 5. Study findings and constraints: The authors suggested that few new T cells are recruited per seasonal influenza vaccination.

This sample also appeared in a second study, on T cells expressing NK-cell markers. That report adds: 5'RACE template switching built TCR beta cDNA with unique molecular identifiers. With an anti-gamma-delta TCR antibody, sorting in several experiments was kept to alpha-beta TCR T cells. NKG2C+ dominant clonotypes from a handful of donors made up about 1.0-7.5% of CD8+ T cells. The study found these clonotypes also leading the CD3+CD56-NKG2C+ fraction in a few donors.

The chain has TRBV7-8 and TRBJ2-7, with 8 bases identical to TRBD1. The TCR comes from a man aged 45-60 years who received an inactivated influenza vaccine. The material was CD4+ T cells sorted from PBMCs, obtained roughly 12 days after vaccination. The CDR3 reads CASSLGTGTFYEQYF. The CDR3 nucleotides are TGTGCCAGCAGCTTAGGGACAGGGACATTCTACGAGCAGTACTTC.